This record covers a single TCR beta chain. What it recognizes is unknown. The data were taken from a study of CD8 T cells in Susac syndrome. General study findings and limits: When the CD4+ T cell repertoires of patients with Susac syndrome were examined, they did not show any clonal expansion. An acknowledgment was made by the study that its TCR sequencing and HLA analysis involved relatively few individuals.

The CDR3 totals 14 residues. V lost 6 bases and J 5 bases, leaving 16 bases between the germline ends. Random hexamers were used to reverse transcribe an amount of about 0.5 to 1 ug RNA. The amplification used immunoSEQ multiplex PCR on TCR beta CDR3; it spanned 54 Vbeta and 13 Jbeta. TCRdb recomputed calls from the immunoSEQ multiplex PCR reads with MiXCR, one row per CDR3 protein. The repertoire includes over 120,000 distinct CDR3 sequences, around 95% of them detected once, and 0.13% to 0.15% sits in the top ten. The receptor comes from a human donor with Susac syndrome. Input material: CD4+ T cells from PBMCs. This chain joins TRBV12-3 or TRBV12-4 and TRBJ1-1; TRBD1 is a possible D gene (6 bases). CDR3 sequence: CASRTTGFWTEAFF. As DNA, the CDR3 is TGTGCCAGCAGGACTACAGGGTTTTGGACTGAAGCTTTCTTT.